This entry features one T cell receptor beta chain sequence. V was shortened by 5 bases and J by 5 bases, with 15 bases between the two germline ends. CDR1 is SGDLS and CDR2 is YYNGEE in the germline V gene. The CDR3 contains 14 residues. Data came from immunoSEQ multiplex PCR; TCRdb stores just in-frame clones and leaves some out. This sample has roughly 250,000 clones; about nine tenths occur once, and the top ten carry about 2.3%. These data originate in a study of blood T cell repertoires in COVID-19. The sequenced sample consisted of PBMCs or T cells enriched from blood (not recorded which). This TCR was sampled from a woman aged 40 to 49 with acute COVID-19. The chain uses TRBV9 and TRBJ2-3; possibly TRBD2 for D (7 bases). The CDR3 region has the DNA TGTGCCAGCAGTTCCCGGGGGGCGAGAGATACGCAGTATTTT. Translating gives CASSSRGARDTQYF.